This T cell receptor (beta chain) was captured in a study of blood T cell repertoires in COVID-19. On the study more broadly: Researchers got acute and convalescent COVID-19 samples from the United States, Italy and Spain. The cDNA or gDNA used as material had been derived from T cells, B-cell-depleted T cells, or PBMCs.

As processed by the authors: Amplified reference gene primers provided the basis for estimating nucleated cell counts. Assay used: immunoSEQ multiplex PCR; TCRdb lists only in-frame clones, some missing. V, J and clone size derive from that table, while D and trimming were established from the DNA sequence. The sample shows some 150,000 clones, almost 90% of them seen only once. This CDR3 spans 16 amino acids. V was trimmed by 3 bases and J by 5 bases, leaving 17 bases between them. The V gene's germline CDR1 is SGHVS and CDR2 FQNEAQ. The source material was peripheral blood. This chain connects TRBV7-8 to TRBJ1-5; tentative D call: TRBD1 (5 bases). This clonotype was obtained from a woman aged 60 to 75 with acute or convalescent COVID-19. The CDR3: CASSFQGVVGDQPQHF. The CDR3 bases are TGTGCCAGCAGCTTTCAGGGCGTTGTTGGTGATCAGCCCCAGCATTTT.